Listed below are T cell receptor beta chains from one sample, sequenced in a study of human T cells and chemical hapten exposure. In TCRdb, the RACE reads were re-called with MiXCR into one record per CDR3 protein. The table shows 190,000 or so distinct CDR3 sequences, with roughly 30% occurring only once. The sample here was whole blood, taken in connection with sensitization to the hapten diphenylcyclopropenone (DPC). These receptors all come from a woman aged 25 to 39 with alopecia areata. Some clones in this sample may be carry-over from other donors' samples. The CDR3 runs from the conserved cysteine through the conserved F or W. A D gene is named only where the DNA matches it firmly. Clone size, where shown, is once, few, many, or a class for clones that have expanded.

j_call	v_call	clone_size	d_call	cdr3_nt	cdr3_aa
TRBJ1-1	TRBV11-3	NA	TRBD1	TGTGCCACCGGGACAGGGCCGTACACTGAAGCTTTCTTT	CATGTGPYTEAFF
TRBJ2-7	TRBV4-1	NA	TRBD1	TGCGCCAGCAGCCAGGGGTCTGGGACAGGGGATTCCTACGAGCAGTACTTC	CASSQGSGTGDSYEQYF
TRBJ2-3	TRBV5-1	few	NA	TGCGCCAGCACCCGGACCCCACTAGTGGGAGATACGCAGTATTTT	CASTRTPLVGDTQYF
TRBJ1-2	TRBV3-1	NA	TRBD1	TGTGCCAGCAGCCAAGGTACCCCAGGGGGCTCCAGCTATGGCTACACCTTC	CASSQGTPGGSSYGYTF
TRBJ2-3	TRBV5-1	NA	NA	TGCGCCAGCAGCTTGGGTCTAGCCCCTAGCACAGATACGCAGTATTTT	CASSLGLAPSTDTQYF
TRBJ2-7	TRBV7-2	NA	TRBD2	TGTGCCAGCAGCTCCTGGAGGGAGGGATACGAGCAGTACTTC	CASSSWREGYEQYF
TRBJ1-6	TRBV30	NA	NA	TGTGCCTGGAGTGTATCCGGCCGCACAGGATCACCCCTCCACTTT	CAWSVSGRTGSPLHF
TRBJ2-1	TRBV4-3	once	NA	TGCGCCAGCAGCCAAGTAGCCTTTACCTACAATGAGCAGTTCTTC	CASSQVAFTYNEQFF
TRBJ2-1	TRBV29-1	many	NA	TGCAGCGTCAAAGGGGGTAGTTTCCCCTACAATGAGCAGTTCTTC	CSVKGGSFPYNEQFF
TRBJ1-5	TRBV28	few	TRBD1	TGTGCCAGCAGACCGATGACAGGGGCGGGCCAGCCCCAGCATTTT	CASRPMTGAGQPQHF
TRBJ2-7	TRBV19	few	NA	TGTGCCAGTAGCCGGGATCAGGGGAACTACGAGCAGTACTTC	CASSRDQGNYEQYF
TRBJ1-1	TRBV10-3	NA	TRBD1	TGTGCCATCAGTAATGGACAGGGGTTCGAAGCTTTCTTT	CAISNGQGFEAFF
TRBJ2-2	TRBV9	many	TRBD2	TGTGCCAGCAGCGTAGAAACTAGCGGGAGTATAGGGGAGCTGTTTTTT	CASSVETSGSIGELFF
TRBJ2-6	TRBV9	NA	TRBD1	TGTGCCAGCAGCGTAGCTACCCAGGACAGGGGTCTGGGCTCTGGGGCCAACGTCCTGACTTTC	CASSVATQDRGLGSGANVLTF
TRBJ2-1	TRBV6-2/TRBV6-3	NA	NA	TGTGCCACCGCCGAACTCATAAGGGTCGATGAGCAGTTCTTC	CATAELIRVDEQFF
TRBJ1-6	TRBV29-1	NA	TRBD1	TGCAGCGTTCGCCACAGGGGAATGAATTCACCCCTCCACTTT	CSVRHRGMNSPLHF
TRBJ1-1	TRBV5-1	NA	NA	TGCGCCAGCAGCTTGTGGGGTATGAACACTGAAGCTTTCTTT	CASSLWGMNTEAFF
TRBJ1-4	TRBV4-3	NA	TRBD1	TGCGCCAGCAGCCAGTTCCCGCGACAGGGGGCTTGCGAAAAACTGTTTTTT	CASSQFPRQGACEKLFF
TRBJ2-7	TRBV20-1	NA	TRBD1	TGCAGTGCTAGTGGACAGGGGGCCGAGCAGTACTTC	CSASGQGAEQYF
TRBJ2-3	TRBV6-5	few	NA	TGTGCCAGCACCACCGCTGGAGCCCCAGATACGCAGTATTTT	CASTTAGAPDTQYF
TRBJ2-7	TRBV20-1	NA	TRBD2	TGCAGTGCTAGGGCTGGGGAGGGTACCGCTTACGAGCAGTACTTC	CSARAGEGTAYEQYF
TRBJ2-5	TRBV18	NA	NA	TGTGCCAGCTCACCACCGAGTCGGATCCAAGAGACCCAGTACTTC	CASSPPSRIQETQYF